These T cell receptor beta chains were read from a single sample in a study of shared clonotypes between healthy human individuals. Some clones are missing from TCRdb's copy, which holds only in-frame ones; the method was immunoSEQ multiplex PCR. The sample records nearly 600,000 clones, roughly 96% being singletons. The sample consisted of naive CD8+ T cells sorted from blood. These TCRs come from a young woman in good health. CDR3s include the opening cysteine and the closing phenylalanine or tryptophan. D genes are given only for firm matches. Not every row has a clone size; where given, it reads once, few, many or a size class.

j_gene: TRBJ1-1; abundance: .; d_gene: .; v_gene: TRBV5-4; CDR3aa: CASSLTTVNTEAFF; CDR3nt: TGTGCCAGCAGCCTAACGACAGTCAACACTGAAGCTTTCTTT
j_gene: TRBJ2-1; abundance: .; d_gene: TRBD2; v_gene: TRBV28; CDR3aa: CASSLPSGTQIEQFF; CDR3nt: TGTGCCAGCAGTTTACCCAGCGGGACGCAAATTGAGCAGTTCTTC
j_gene: TRBJ2-5; abundance: .; d_gene: .; v_gene: TRBV20-1; CDR3aa: CSARSGTQYF; CDR3nt: TGCAGTGCTAGGAGTGGGACCCAGTACTTC
j_gene: TRBJ2-1; abundance: once; d_gene: .; v_gene: TRBV4-1; CDR3aa: CASSHTRDLTYNEQFF; CDR3nt: TGCGCCAGCAGCCACACCCGGGACTTAACCTACAATGAGCAGTTCTTC
j_gene: TRBJ2-7; abundance: once; d_gene: .; v_gene: TRBV19; CDR3aa: CASSIWSGSYEQYF; CDR3nt: TGTGCCAGTAGTATCTGGTCCGGATCCTACGAGCAGTACTTC
j_gene: TRBJ1-5; abundance: .; d_gene: .; v_gene: TRBV6-4; CDR3aa: CASRGSEAHIRNQPQHF; CDR3nt: TGTGCCAGCAGGGGGTCCGAAGCCCATATCCGCAATCAGCCCCAGCATTTT
j_gene: TRBJ2-1; abundance: .; d_gene: TRBD2; v_gene: TRBV15; CDR3aa: CATSELGTSGSYNEQFF; CDR3nt: TGTGCCACCAGCGAACTCGGGACTAGCGGTTCCTACAATGAGCAGTTCTTC
j_gene: TRBJ1-3; abundance: .; d_gene: .; v_gene: TRBV30; CDR3aa: CSRFENTIYF; CDR3nt: TGTAGCCGGTTTGAAAACACCATATATTTT
j_gene: TRBJ2-7; abundance: once; d_gene: .; v_gene: TRBV2; CDR3aa: CARTAVGLEETYEQYF; CDR3nt: TGTGCCAGGACGGCCGTAGGCCTAGAGGAAACCTACGAGCAGTACTTC
j_gene: TRBJ2-7; abundance: .; d_gene: .; v_gene: TRBV30; CDR3aa: CAWNWGPDYEQYF; CDR3nt: TGTGCCTGGAATTGGGGGCCCGACTACGAGCAGTACTTC
j_gene: TRBJ2-5; abundance: .; d_gene: TRBD1; v_gene: TRBV4-1; CDR3aa: CASSLGTVETQYF; CDR3nt: TGCGCCAGCAGCCTAGGGACAGTTGAGACCCAGTACTTC
j_gene: TRBJ1-3; abundance: .; d_gene: .; v_gene: TRBV15; CDR3aa: CATSPTGNTIYF; CDR3nt: TGTGCCACCAGCCCGACTGGAAACACCATATATTTT
j_gene: TRBJ2-1; abundance: .; d_gene: TRBD2; v_gene: TRBV27; CDR3aa: CASRPQAGGYNEQFF; CDR3nt: TGTGCCAGCAGGCCCCAAGCGGGAGGGTACAATGAGCAGTTCTTC
j_gene: TRBJ2-7; abundance: once; d_gene: .; v_gene: TRBV7-9; CDR3aa: CASRPDTLGVKQYF; CDR3nt: TGTGCCAGCAGACCCGACACCCTCGGGGTGAAGCAGTACTTC
j_gene: TRBJ2-1; abundance: .; d_gene: TRBD2; v_gene: TRBV19; CDR3aa: CASSLAGEGLNEQFF; CDR3nt: TGTGCCAGTAGTTTAGCGGGAGAAGGTTTAAATGAGCAGTTCTTC
j_gene: TRBJ1-5; abundance: .; d_gene: .; v_gene: TRBV4-1; CDR3aa: CASSQDDSNQPQHF; CDR3nt: TGCGCCAGCAGCCAAGACGACAGTAATCAGCCCCAGCATTTT
j_gene: TRBJ1-2; abundance: .; d_gene: .; v_gene: TRBV28; CDR3aa: CASSPETNSWDGYTF; CDR3nt: TGTGCCAGCAGCCCCGAGACAAATAGTTGGGATGGCTACACCTTC
j_gene: TRBJ2-2; abundance: .; d_gene: TRBD2; v_gene: TRBV5-1; CDR3aa: CASRQGTSGSRYTGELFF; CDR3nt: TGCGCCAGCAGACAGGGGACTAGCGGGAGTCGATACACCGGGGAGCTGTTTTTT
j_gene: TRBJ2-7; abundance: .; d_gene: TRBD2; v_gene: TRBV29-1; CDR3aa: CSVELPSGRGPYEQYF; CDR3nt: TGCAGCGTTGAATTGCCTAGCGGGAGGGGTCCCTACGAGCAGTACTTC
j_gene: TRBJ1-4; abundance: .; d_gene: .; v_gene: TRBV6-4; CDR3aa: CASRDKRQIATNEKLFF; CDR3nt: TGTGCCAGCAGAGATAAACGACAGATAGCAACTAATGAAAAACTGTTTTTT
j_gene: TRBJ2-3; abundance: .; d_gene: TRBD2; v_gene: TRBV11-2; CDR3aa: CASMGGGYTDTQYF; CDR3nt: TGTGCCAGCATGGGGGGAGGGTACACAGATACGCAGTATTTT
j_gene: TRBJ2-1; abundance: .; d_gene: .; v_gene: TRBV4-1; CDR3aa: CASSQGLNNEQFF; CDR3nt: TGCGCCAGCAGCCAAGGGTTAAACAATGAGCAGTTCTTC
j_gene: TRBJ1-1; abundance: .; d_gene: .; v_gene: TRBV29-1; CDR3aa: CSVGPAGKNTEAFF; CDR3nt: TGCAGCGTGGGACCGGCAGGCAAGAACACTGAAGCTTTCTTT
j_gene: TRBJ1-1; abundance: .; d_gene: .; v_gene: TRBV5-1; CDR3aa: CASSLSWGAEAFF; CDR3nt: TGCGCCAGCAGCTTGAGCTGGGGTGCTGAAGCTTTCTTT
j_gene: TRBJ2-1; abundance: .; d_gene: .; v_gene: TRBV30; CDR3aa: CAWSQGYGFRHEQFF; CDR3nt: TGTGCCTGGAGCCAAGGGTATGGCTTTCGGCATGAGCAGTTCTTC
j_gene: TRBJ2-7; abundance: .; d_gene: TRBD2; v_gene: TRBV9; CDR3aa: CASSEAGTDYEQYF; CDR3nt: TGTGCCAGCAGCGAAGCGGGGACGGACTACGAGCAGTACTTC
j_gene: TRBJ2-5; abundance: .; d_gene: .; v_gene: TRBV19; CDR3aa: CASSMGPDYVETQYF; CDR3nt: TGTGCCAGTAGTATGGGGCCTGACTACGTGGAGACCCAGTACTTC
j_gene: TRBJ2-2; abundance: .; d_gene: .; v_gene: TRBV18; CDR3aa: CASSPGGSGELFF; CDR3nt: TGTGCCAGCTCACCGGGGGGCAGCGGGGAGCTGTTTTTT
j_gene: TRBJ2-7; abundance: .; d_gene: TRBD1; v_gene: TRBV23-1; CDR3aa: CASLRGQAGTYEQYF; CDR3nt: TGCGCCAGTCTCCGCGGACAGGCAGGAACCTACGAGCAGTACTTC
j_gene: TRBJ2-5; abundance: .; d_gene: .; v_gene: TRBV7-9; CDR3aa: CASSSGQIQETQYF; CDR3nt: TGTGCCAGCAGCTCCGGACAAATCCAAGAGACCCAGTACTTC
j_gene: TRBJ2-1; abundance: .; d_gene: .; v_gene: TRBV7-2; CDR3aa: CASSFGGGNEQFF; CDR3nt: TGTGCCAGCAGCTTCGGCGGAGGGAATGAGCAGTTCTTC
j_gene: TRBJ2-3; abundance: .; d_gene: TRBD2; v_gene: TRBV25-1; CDR3aa: CASSATSGADTQYF; CDR3nt: TGTGCCAGCAGTGCGACTAGCGGGGCAGATACGCAGTATTTT
j_gene: TRBJ2-3; abundance: once; d_gene: .; v_gene: TRBV27; CDR3aa: CASRALLRADTQYF; CDR3nt: TGTGCCAGCAGGGCTCTACTACGGGCAGATACGCAGTATTTT
j_gene: TRBJ1-2; abundance: .; d_gene: TRBD1; v_gene: TRBV29-1; CDR3aa: CSGGTAFYGYTF; CDR3nt: TGCAGCGGAGGGACAGCTTTCTATGGCTACACCTTC
j_gene: TRBJ1-1; abundance: once; d_gene: .; v_gene: TRBV5-8; CDR3aa: CASSLYRDTEAFF; CDR3nt: TGTGCCAGCAGCTTGTACAGGGACACTGAAGCTTTCTTT
j_gene: TRBJ2-5; abundance: .; d_gene: .; v_gene: TRBV5-6; CDR3aa: CASSFRQGGRETQYF; CDR3nt: TGTGCCAGCAGCTTCCGTCAGGGGGGAAGAGAGACCCAGTACTTC
j_gene: TRBJ2-1; abundance: .; d_gene: TRBD2; v_gene: TRBV29-1; CDR3aa: CSVEDLPGGQFF; CDR3nt: TGCAGCGTTGAAGATCTTCCGGGGGGGCAGTTCTTC